The sequence of this TCR beta chain was determined in a study of T cells in Graves' hyperthyroidism and ophthalmopathy. Using RNA transcripts as the source, TCR beta CDR3 regions were amplified. When the TCR CDR3 underwent first-round RT-PCR, the HTBI primer set was used. TCRdb re-derived calls from the multiplex PCR reads in MiXCR, one entry per CDR3 protein. Of approximately 700,000 distinct CDR3 sequences detected, about 45% appear once; the ten largest clones hold roughly 7.2%. V was clipped by 6 bases and J by 0 bases; unmatched bases: 3. Germline CDR1 is DFQATT and CDR2 is SNEGSKA (reference sequence). The CDR3 consists of 13 residues. This clonotype was detected only a few times. Antigen specificity is unknown. The study, taken as a whole, reports: In blood, most of the thyroid clonotypes expanded above 0.001 were also present.

Sequenced: peripheral blood or thyroid tissue (not recorded which). The source of this sequence is an adult man with Graves' disease, either hyperthyroidism or ophthalmopathy (not recorded which). The rearrangement links TRBV20-1 to TRBJ1-1; 8 bases agree with TRBD1. This CDR3 reads CSADRVLNTEAFF. Written as DNA, the CDR3 is TGCAGTGCGGACAGGGTCCTGAACACTGAAGCTTTCTTT.